Each of the 10 T cell receptor beta chains below was sequenced from the same sample in a study of T cell responses to AZD1222 COVID-19 vaccine. Only in-frame clones appear in the TCRdb table, and some are missing; sequencing was by immunoSEQ multiplex PCR. The sample lists approximately 120,000 clones; roughly 90% were seen once. The sequencing used peripheral blood, collected on day 0 of AZD1222 vaccination. The receptor set was obtained from an adult in good health.

The chain links TRBV4-2 to TRBJ1-6; a weak D match, TRBD1 (5 bases). The CDR3 is 17 residues long. CDR1 and CDR2 (germline): LGHNA, YNFKEQ. Trimming stripped 3 bases from V and 4 bases from J, with 16 bases between. CDR3 residues: CASSQATTDQYNSPLHF. The CDR3 region has the DNA TGTGCCAGCAGCCAGGCGACGACAGATCAGTATAATTCACCCCTCCACTTT.

This chain joins TRBV27 and TRBJ2-7, with D possibly TRBD2 on 7 matching bases. The CDR3 is made up of 14 amino acids. Trimming left V 3 bases short and J 5 bases short, with 14 bases between. The germline V gene encodes CDR1 MNHEY and CDR2 SMNVEV (reference sequence). CDR3 in DNA: TGTGCCAGCAGTTTTCGGGGGGCGGGGAACGAGCAGTACTTC. Residues: CASSFRGAGNEQYF.

In its sample, this clone was seen a few times. The CDR3 region has the DNA TGCAGCACAGGCGGGAGGCAGACAGATACGCAGTATTTT. Protein: CSTGGRQTDTQYF. V and J are TRBV29-1 and TRBJ2-3; 8 nucleotides line up with TRBD2. Germline CDR1 reads SQVTM; CDR2 reads ANQGSEA. With V trimmed by 8 bases and J by 3 bases, 7 bases remained unmatched. The CDR3 is made up of 13 amino acids.

The chain combines TRBV6-5 with TRBJ2-1; 11 bases line up with TRBD1. Germline lookup yields CDR1 MNHEY and CDR2 SVGAGI. The V segment lost 6 bases and the J segment 5 bases; nucleotides outside the gene matches: 6. CDR3 length: 15 residues. The chain's CDR3 is CASRTGTGGHNEQFF. CDR3 DNA: TGTGCCAGCAGGACTGGGACAGGGGGTCACAATGAGCAGTTCTTC.

This chain joins TRBV28 and TRBJ2-7; unclear D gene. This CDR3 is 12 amino acids long. V gave up 3 bases and J gave up 6 bases, with 9 bases separating them. Per germline, CDR1 MDHEN and CDR2 SYDVKM. The CDR3 loop reads CASSFKVAEQYF. The CDR3 nucleotides are TGTGCCAGCAGTTTTAAGGTGGCCGAGCAGTACTTC.

The CDR3 is CASSTASGGPHNEQFF. The CDR3 DNA follows: TGTGCCAGCAGTACGGCGAGCGGGGGCCCCCACAATGAGCAGTTCTTC. V is TRBV28 and J is TRBJ2-1; 8 nucleotides align to TRBD2. Germline CDR1 and CDR2: MDHEN and SYDVKM. V was pared by 5 bases and J by 5 bases, with 11 bases of the junction left unmatched. CDR3 size: 16 residues.

The chain carries TRBV4-1 and TRBJ1-1; 7 bases are a match to TRBD1. This CDR3 is 15 amino acids long. J lost 2 bases, V lost 6 bases, and 9 bases had no gene match. CDR1 and CDR2 from the germline V gene are MGHRA and YSYEKL. The CDR3 DNA is TGCGCCAGCAGACGTCCCGGGACAGTAAACACTGAAGCTTTCTTT. Its protein product is CASRRPGTVNTEAFF.

This chain joins TRBV7-8 and TRBJ2-5, with 10 bases fitting TRBD2. Germline loops: CDR1 SGHVS, CDR2 FQNEAQ. V was clipped by 4 bases and J by 1 base; unmatched bases: 21. This CDR3 is built from 21 residues. The CDR3 DNA follows: TGTGCCAGCAGCTCCTGGGTAGGGGGACTAGCGTACCATAAGTCCCAAGAGACCCAGTACTTC. This translates into CASSSWVGGLAYHKSQETQYF. The full variable domain, completed using reference TRBV7-8 and TRBJ2-5, is GAGVSQSPRYKVAKRGQDVALRCDPISGHVSLFWYQQALGQGPEFLTYFQNEAQLDKSGLPSDRFFAERPEGSVSTLKIQRTQQEDSAVYLCASSSWVGGLAYHKSQETQYFGPGTRLLVL.

The chain couples TRBV5-3 to TRBJ2-7; 9 nucleotides match TRBD2. TRBV5-3 is an open reading frame whose function is uncertain. With 4 bases clipped from V and 2 bases from J, the junction kept 25 bases outside the gene matches. The CDR3 consists of 21 residues. This CDR3 reads CARSIHRDITGSSGAPYEQYF. The CDR3 DNA sequence: TGTGCCAGAAGCATCCACCGGGACATCACAGGTTCTAGCGGGGCTCCCTACGAGCAGTACTTC.

CDR3 residues: CASSLRVTSTDTQYF. For the CDR3, the DNA is TGCGCCAGCAGCCTCAGGGTTACTAGCACAGATACGCAGTATTTT. The genes are TRBV5-1 and TRBJ2-3; a possible D gene is TRBD1 (5 bases). In germline, CDR1 is SGHRS, CDR2 YFSETQ. The V end lost 4 bases, the J end lost 0 bases, and 12 bases lay between the germline ends. The CDR3 contains 15 residues. Full variable domain (remainder filled in from reference TRBV5-1 and TRBJ2-3): KAGVTQTPRYLIKTRGQQVTLSCSPISGHRSVSWYQQTPGQGLQFLFEYFSETQRNKGNFPGRFSGRQFSNSRSEMNVSTLELGDSALYLCASSLRVTSTDTQYFGPGTRLTVL.